These 2 T cell receptor beta chains were all obtained from the same sample, sequenced in a study of cytomegalovirus exposure and HLA in healthy donors (dated by TCRdb to about 2017). Library preparation used the immunoSEQ multiplex PCR assay. As stored in TCRdb, this immuneACCESS dataset retains in-frame rearrangements with V and J assigned. A fraction of the clones does not appear; measured against another copy, unresolved V genes explain less than half of the discrepancy, and the remainder lacks a known reason. The sample has over 200,000 clones on record, 87% of them singletons. Together, the top ten hold 2% to 2.5% of the sample. Sample: PBMCs. The receptors were sampled from a woman aged 18-29 years in good health and CMV-seropositive.

The V gene is TRBV9, the J gene TRBJ1-4, with 8 bases that match TRBD1. From germline, CDR1 is SGDLS and CDR2 YYNGEE. J gave up 6 bases and V 2 bases, and 6 bases lay outside the gene matches. The CDR3 is made up of 15 amino acids. CDR3 loop: CASSVGQGMDEKLFF. CDR3 DNA: TGTGCCAGCAGCGTCGGACAGGGTATGGATGAAAAACTGTTTTTT.

This chain connects TRBV5-1 to TRBJ2-1; 10 positions match TRBD2. The CDR3 has 15 amino acids. Germline values: CDR1 SGHRS, CDR2 YFSETQ. The V gene end was trimmed by 3 bases and the J gene end by 4 bases; junction bases not matched to a gene: 4. This CDR3 reads CASSSRTSGYNEQFF. CDR3 bases: TGCGCCAGCAGCTCTAGGACTAGCGGTTACAATGAGCAGTTCTTC.